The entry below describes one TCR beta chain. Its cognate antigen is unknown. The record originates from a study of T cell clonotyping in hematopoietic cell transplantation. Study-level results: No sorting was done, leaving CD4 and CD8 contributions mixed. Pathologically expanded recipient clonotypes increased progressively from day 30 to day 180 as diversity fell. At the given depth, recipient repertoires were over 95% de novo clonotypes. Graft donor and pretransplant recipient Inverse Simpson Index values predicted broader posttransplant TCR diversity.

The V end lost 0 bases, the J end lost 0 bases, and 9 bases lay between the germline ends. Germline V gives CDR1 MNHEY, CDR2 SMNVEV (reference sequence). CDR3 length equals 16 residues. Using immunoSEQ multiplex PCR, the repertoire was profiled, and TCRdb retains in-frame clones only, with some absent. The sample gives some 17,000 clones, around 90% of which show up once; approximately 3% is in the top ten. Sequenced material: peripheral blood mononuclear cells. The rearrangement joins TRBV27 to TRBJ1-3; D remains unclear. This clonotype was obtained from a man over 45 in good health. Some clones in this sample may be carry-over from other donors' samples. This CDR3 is CASSLSGTFSGNTIYF. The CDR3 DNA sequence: TGTGCCAGCAGTTTATCTGGAACTTTCTCTGGAAACACCATATATTTT.